This entry features one T cell receptor beta chain sequence. Libraries were prepared by immunoSEQ multiplex PCR; TCRdb keeps only in-frame clonotypes and omits some of them. This sample has around 60,000 clones, with about 83% found just once. The sample is drawn from a study of blood T cell repertoires in COVID-19. Germline CDR1 reads LGHNA; CDR2 reads YNFKEQ. With V trimmed by 0 bases and J by 6 bases, 11 bases remained unmatched. The CDR3 is 16 amino acids. Source material: peripheral blood. The chain joins TRBV4-2 to TRBJ2-7; 7 nucleotides align to TRBD1. This clonotype originated in a man in his fifties or sixties with COVID-19, enrolled during active disease. CDR3 loop: CASSQDEIGTGVEQYF. The DNA of the CDR3 is TGTGCCAGCAGCCAAGATGAGATAGGCACAGGGGTCGAGCAGTACTTC.